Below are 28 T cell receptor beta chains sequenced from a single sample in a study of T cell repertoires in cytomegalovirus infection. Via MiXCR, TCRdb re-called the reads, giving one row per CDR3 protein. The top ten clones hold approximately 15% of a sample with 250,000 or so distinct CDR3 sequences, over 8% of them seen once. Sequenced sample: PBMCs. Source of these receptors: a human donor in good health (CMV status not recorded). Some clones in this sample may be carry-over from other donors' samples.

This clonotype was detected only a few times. CDR3 protein: CASRLGQVEGYTF. CDR3 nucleotides: TGTGCCAGCAGACTGGGACAGGTTGAAGGCTACACCTTC. V is TRBV28 and J is TRBJ1-2; TRBD1 aligns across 8 bases. V was pared by 6 bases and J by 8 bases, with 8 bases of the junction left unmatched. This CDR3 has 13 residues. The germline gives CDR1 MDHEN, CDR2 SYDVKM.

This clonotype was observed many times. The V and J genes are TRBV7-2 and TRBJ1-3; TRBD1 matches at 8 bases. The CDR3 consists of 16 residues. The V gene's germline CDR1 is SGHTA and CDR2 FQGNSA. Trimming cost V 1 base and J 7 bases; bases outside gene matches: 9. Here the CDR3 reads CASSLGGGQGANTIYF. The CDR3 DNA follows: TGTGCCAGCAGCTTAGGGGGGGGGCAGGGGGCGAACACCATATATTTT.

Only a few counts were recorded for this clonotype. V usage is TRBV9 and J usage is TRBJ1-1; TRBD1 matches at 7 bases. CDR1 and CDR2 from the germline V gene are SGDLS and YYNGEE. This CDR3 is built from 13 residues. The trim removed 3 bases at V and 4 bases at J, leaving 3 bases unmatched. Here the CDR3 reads CASSGQGVTEAFF. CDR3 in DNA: TGTGCCAGCAGCGGACAGGGTGTCACTGAAGCTTTCTTT.

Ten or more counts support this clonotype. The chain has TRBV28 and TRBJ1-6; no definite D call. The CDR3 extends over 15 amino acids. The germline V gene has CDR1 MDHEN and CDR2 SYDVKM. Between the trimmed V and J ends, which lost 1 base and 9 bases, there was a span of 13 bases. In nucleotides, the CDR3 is TGTGCCAGCAGTTTATCGGGCCCGGTGGGTTCACCCCTCCACTTT. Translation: CASSLSGPVGSPLHF.

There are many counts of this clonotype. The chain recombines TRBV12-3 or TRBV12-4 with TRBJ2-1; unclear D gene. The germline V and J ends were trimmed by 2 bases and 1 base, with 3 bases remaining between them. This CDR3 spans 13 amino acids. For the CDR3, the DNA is TGTGCCAGCAGTTTAAGGTCCTACAATGAGCAGTTCTTC. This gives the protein CASSLRSYNEQFF.

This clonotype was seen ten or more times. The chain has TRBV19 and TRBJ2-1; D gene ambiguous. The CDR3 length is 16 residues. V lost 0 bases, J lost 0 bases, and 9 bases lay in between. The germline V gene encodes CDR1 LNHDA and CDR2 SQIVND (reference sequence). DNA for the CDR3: TGTGCCAGTAGTATAGAGTTGGGCGGCTCCTACAATGAGCAGTTCTTC. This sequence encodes CASSIELGGSYNEQFF.

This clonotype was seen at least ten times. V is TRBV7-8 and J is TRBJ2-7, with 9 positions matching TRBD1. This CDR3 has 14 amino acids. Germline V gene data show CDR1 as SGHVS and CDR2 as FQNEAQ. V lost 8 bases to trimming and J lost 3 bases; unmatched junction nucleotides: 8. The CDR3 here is CASSRTGVLYEQYF. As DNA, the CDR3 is TGTGCCAGCTCAAGGACAGGGGTCCTCTACGAGCAGTACTTC. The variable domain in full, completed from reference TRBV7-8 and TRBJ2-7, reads GAGVSQSPRYKVAKRGQDVALRCDPISGHVSLFWYQQALGQGPEFLTYFQNEAQLDKSGLPSDRFFAERPEGSVSTLKIQRTQQEDSAVYLCASSRTGVLYEQYFGPGTRLTVT.

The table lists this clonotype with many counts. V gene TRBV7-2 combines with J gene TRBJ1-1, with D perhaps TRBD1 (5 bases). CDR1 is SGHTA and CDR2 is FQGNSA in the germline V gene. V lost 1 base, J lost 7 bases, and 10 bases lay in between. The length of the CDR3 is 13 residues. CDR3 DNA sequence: TGTGCCAGCAGCTTAGTCAGGGACGGTGAAGCTTTCTTT. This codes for CASSLVRDGEAFF.

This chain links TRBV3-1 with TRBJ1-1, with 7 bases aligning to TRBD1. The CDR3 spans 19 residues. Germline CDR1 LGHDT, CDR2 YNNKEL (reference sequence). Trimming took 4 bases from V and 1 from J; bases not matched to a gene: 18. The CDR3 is CASSPLPLMGQQKNTEAFF. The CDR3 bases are TGTGCCAGCAGCCCTCTACCTCTCATGGGACAGCAGAAGAACACTGAAGCTTTCTTT.

In DNA form, the CDR3 reads TGTGCCAGCAGTTCGGGACTAGCGGGGGGGCTAAAAGAGACCCAGTACTTC. Translated: CASSSGLAGGLKETQYF. This chain uses TRBV28 with TRBJ2-5, with 16 bases fitting TRBD2. V dropped 4 bases and J dropped 3; count of bases not matched to a gene: 5. The CDR3 extends over 17 amino acids. Per the germline V gene, CDR1 is MDHEN and CDR2 is SYDVKM.

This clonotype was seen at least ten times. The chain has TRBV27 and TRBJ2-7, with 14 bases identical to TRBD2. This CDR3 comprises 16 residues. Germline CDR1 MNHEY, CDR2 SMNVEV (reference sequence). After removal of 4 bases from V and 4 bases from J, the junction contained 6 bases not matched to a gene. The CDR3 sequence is CASSSLTSGGAYEQYF. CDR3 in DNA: TGTGCCAGCAGTTCGCTGACTAGCGGGGGGGCTTACGAGCAGTACTTC.

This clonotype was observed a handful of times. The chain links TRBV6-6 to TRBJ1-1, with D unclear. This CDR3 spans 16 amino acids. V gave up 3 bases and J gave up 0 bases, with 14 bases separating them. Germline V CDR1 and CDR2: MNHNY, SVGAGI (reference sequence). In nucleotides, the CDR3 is TGTGCCAGCAGTTATGGCGGTGGAAGCATGAACACTGAAGCTTTCTTT. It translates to CASSYGGGSMNTEAFF.

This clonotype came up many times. As DNA, the CDR3 is TGTGCCAGCAGCGTACGGAATAATCAGCCCCAGCATTTT. Its protein is CASSVRNNQPQHF. The V call is TRBV7-2, the J call TRBJ1-5; no firm D call. Trimming left V 5 bases short and J 4 bases short, with 9 bases between. The CDR3 has 13 amino acids. CDR1 is SGHTA, CDR2 FQGNSA, per germline.

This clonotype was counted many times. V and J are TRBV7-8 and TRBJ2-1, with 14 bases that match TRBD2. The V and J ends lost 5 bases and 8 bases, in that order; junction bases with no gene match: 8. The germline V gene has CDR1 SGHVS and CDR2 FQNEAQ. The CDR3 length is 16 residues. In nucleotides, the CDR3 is TGTGCCAGCAGCCGACGACTAGCGGGAGGGGGGTATGAGCAGTTCTTC. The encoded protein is CASSRRLAGGGYEQFF.

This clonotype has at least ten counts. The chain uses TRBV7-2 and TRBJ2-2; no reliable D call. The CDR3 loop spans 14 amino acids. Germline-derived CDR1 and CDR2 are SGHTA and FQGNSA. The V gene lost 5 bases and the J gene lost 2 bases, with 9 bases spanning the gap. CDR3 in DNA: TGTGCCAGCAGCCCCGGGCCAAACACCGGGGAGCTGTTTTTT. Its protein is CASSPGPNTGELFF.

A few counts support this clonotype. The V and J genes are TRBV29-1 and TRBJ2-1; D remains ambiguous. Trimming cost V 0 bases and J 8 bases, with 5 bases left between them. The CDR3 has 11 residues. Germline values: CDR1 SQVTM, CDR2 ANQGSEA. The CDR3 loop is CSVEEFDEQFF. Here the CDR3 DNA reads TGCAGCGTTGAAGAGTTTGATGAGCAGTTCTTC.

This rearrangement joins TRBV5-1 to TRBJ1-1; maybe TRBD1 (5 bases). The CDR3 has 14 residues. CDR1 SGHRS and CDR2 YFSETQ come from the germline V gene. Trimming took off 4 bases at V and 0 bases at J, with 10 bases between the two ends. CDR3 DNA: TGCGCCAGCAGCGTGACAGTCATGAACACTGAAGCTTTCTTT. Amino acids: CASSVTVMNTEAFF.

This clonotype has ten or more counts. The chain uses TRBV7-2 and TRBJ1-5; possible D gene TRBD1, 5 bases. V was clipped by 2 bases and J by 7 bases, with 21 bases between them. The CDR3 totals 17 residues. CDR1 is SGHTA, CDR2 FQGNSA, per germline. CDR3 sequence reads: CASSLSFTREGSQPQHF. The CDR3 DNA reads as TGTGCCAGCAGCTTAAGCTTTACCAGGGAAGGTAGCCAGCCCCAGCATTTT.

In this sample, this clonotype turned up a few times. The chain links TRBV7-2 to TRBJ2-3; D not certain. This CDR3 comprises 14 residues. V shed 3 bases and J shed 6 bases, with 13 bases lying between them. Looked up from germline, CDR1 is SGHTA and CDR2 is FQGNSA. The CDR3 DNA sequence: TGTGCCAGCAGCTTGGGTGGTTCCTCCGATACGCAGTATTTT. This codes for CASSLGGSSDTQYF. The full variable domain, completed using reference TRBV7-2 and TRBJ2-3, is GAGVSQSPSNKVTEKGKDVELRCDPISGHTALYWYRQSLGQGLEFLIYFQGNSAPDKSGLPSDRFSAERTGGSVSTLTIQRTQQEDSAVYLCASSLGGSSDTQYFGPGTRLTVL.

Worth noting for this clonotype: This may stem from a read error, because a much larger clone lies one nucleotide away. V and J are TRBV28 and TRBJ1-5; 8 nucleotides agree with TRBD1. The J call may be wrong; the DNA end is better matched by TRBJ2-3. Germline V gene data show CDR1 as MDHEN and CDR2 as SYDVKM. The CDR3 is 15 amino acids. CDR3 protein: CASSLSRGRGQPQYF. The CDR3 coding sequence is TGTGCCAGCAGTTTAAGCAGGGGGCGAGGTCAGCCCCAGTATTTT.

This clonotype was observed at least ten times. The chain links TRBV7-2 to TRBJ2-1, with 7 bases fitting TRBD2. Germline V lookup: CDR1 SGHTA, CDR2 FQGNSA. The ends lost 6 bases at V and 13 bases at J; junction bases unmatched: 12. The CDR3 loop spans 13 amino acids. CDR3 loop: CASSLGLAVRQFF. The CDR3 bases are TGTGCCAGCAGTTTGGGGCTAGCGGTCCGACAGTTCTTC.

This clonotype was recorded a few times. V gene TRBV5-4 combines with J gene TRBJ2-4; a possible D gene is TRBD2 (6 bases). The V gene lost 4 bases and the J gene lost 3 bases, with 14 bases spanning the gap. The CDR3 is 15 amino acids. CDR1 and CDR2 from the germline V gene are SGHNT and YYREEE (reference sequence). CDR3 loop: CASSRWGVGKNIQYF. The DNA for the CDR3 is TGTGCCAGCAGCCGGTGGGGGGTTGGCAAAAACATTCAGTACTTC.

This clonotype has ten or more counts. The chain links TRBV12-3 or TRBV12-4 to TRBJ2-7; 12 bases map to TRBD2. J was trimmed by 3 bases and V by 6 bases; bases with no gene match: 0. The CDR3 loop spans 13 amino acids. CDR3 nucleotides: TGTGCCAGCAGGGGACTAGCGGGCTACGAGCAGTACTTC. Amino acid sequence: CASRGLAGYEQYF.

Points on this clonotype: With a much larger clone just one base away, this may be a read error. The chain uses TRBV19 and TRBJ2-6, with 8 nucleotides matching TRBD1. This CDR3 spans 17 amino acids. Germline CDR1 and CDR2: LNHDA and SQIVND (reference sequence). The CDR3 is CASSIEDRVDGANVPTF. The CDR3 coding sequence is TGTGCCAGTAGTATAGAGGACAGGGTTGACGGGGCCAACGTCCCGACTTTC.

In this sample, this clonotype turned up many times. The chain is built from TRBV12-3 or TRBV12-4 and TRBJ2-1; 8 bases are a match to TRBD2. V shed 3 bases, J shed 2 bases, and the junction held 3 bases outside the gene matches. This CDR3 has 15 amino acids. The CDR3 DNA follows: TGTGCCAGCAGTTTTAGCGGGGCGACCTACAATGAGCAGTTCTTC. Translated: CASSFSGATYNEQFF.

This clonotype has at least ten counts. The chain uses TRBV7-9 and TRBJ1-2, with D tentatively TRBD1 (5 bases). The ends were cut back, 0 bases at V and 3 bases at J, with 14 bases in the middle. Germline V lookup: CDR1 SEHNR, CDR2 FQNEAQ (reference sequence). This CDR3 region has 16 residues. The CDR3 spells CASSLAQGPIYYGYTF. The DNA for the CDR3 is TGTGCCAGCAGCTTAGCCCAGGGCCCGATTTACTATGGCTACACCTTC.

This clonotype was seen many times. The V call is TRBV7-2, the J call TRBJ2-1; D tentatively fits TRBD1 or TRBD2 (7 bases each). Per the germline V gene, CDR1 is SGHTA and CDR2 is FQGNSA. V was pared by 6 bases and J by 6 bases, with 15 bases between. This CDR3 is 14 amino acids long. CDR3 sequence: CASSQPGGANEQFF. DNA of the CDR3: TGTGCCAGCAGTCAACCAGGGGGGGCCAATGAGCAGTTCTTC. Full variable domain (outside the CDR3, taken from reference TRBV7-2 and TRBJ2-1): GAGVSQSPSNKVTEKGKDVELRCDPISGHTALYWYRQSLGQGLEFLIYFQGNSAPDKSGLPSDRFSAERTGGSVSTLTIQRTQQEDSAVYLCASSQPGGANEQFFGPGTRLTVL.

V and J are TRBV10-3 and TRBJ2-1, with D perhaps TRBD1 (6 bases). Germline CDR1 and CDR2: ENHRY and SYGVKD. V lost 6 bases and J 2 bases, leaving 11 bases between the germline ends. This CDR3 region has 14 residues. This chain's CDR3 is CAISEGQTYNEQFF. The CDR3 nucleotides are TGTGCCATCAGCGAAGGACAGACCTACAATGAGCAGTTCTTC.